This TCR beta chain was profiled in a study of siplizumab effects on memory and regulatory T cells. Study findings and constraints: Alloreactive sequences tracing back to unstimulated CD4+ memory cells were significantly reduced by siplizumab.

Among a few donor pairs, the unstimulated naive, memory, effector memory and TEMRA subsets underwent sequencing. It was roughly 99,000 TCR templates that were assayed per sample. Only in-frame clones appear in the TCRdb table, and some are missing; sequencing was by immunoSEQ multiplex PCR. The sample records some 100,000 clones, approximately 96% being singletons. Concerning this clone itself: Its specificity is unknown.

Material for sequencing was naive CD4+ T cells sorted from blood. The origin of this receptor is a human donor in good health.

The CDR3 DNA sequence: TGCGCCAGCAGCCCTACCCTTGGAGTCTACGAGCAGTACTTC. Amino acid sequence: CASSPTLGVYEQYF. The chain links TRBV4-3 to TRBJ2-7; no definite D call. The V and J ends lost 4 bases and 3 bases respectively, with 13 bases between them. This CDR3 is 14 amino acids long. Germline loops: CDR1 LGHNA, CDR2 YSLEER.